The rows below give T cell receptor beta chains drawn from one sample of a study of blood T cells in healthy people across ages. TCRdb itself ran the 5' RACE reads through MiXCR, one entry per CDR3 protein. This table has 550,000 to 650,000 distinct CDR3 sequences, about 30% appearing once. Source material: blood. These receptors came from a woman of 80 years or more in good health. Each CDR3 is given with its conserved first and last residue. A D gene is named only where the DNA matches it firmly. Only some rows state a clone size, as once, few, many or a class for expanded clones.

clone size: many
V gene: TRBV5-1
D gene: TRBD2
J gene: TRBJ2-1
CDR3 protein: CASSPATSGGRYNEQFF
CDR3 DNA: TGCGCCAGCAGCCCGGCGACTAGCGGGGGGCGGTACAATGAGCAGTTCTTC

clone size: NA
V gene: TRBV6-2/TRBV6-3
D gene: TRBD1
J gene: TRBJ2-4
CDR3 protein: CASSYPGSTGSNIQYF
CDR3 DNA: TGTGCCAGCAGTTACCCGGGATCGACAGGGTCGAACATTCAGTACTTC

clone size: many
V gene: TRBV4-2
D gene: TRBD1
J gene: TRBJ1-6
CDR3 protein: CASSQPGDREEPLHF
CDR3 DNA: TGTGCCAGCAGCCAACCCGGGGACAGGGAAGAACCCCTCCACTTT

clone size: few
V gene: TRBV7-9
D gene: NA
J gene: TRBJ2-5
CDR3 protein: CSSSQQETQYF
CDR3 DNA: TGTTCCAGCAGTCAGCAAGAGACCCAGTACTTC

clone size: many
V gene: TRBV5-1
D gene: TRBD2
J gene: TRBJ2-3
CDR3 protein: CASSLIRLAGTDTQYF
CDR3 DNA: TGCGCCAGCAGCTTGATCAGACTAGCCGGCACAGATACGCAGTATTTT

clone size: many
V gene: TRBV20-1
D gene: NA
J gene: TRBJ2-1
CDR3 protein: CSARRPQGARSIWQFF
CDR3 DNA: TGCAGTGCTAGGAGGCCCCAGGGAGCCCGGAGTATATGGCAGTTCTTC

clone size: few
V gene: TRBV2
D gene: TRBD2
J gene: TRBJ2-1
CDR3 protein: CARTSGGGREQFF
CDR3 DNA: TGTGCCAGAACTAGCGGGGGGGGGCGGGAGCAGTTCTTC

clone size: many
V gene: TRBV5-1
D gene: TRBD1
J gene: TRBJ1-1
CDR3 protein: CASSYRGDTEAFF
CDR3 DNA: TGCGCCAGCAGCTACAGGGGGGACACTGAAGCTTTCTTT

clone size: many
V gene: TRBV5-6
D gene: NA
J gene: TRBJ1-4
CDR3 protein: CASSFTGGNEKLFF
CDR3 DNA: TGTGCCAGCAGCTTTACCGGGGGAAATGAAAAACTGTTTTTT

clone size: many
V gene: TRBV7-9
D gene: NA
J gene: TRBJ2-3
CDR3 protein: CASIRISDTQYF
CDR3 DNA: TGTGCCAGCATACGAATCTCCGATACGCAGTATTTT

clone size: NA
V gene: TRBV2
D gene: TRBD1
J gene: TRBJ1-2
CDR3 protein: CASSLTGGSVYTF
CDR3 DNA: TGTGCCAGCAGTCTGACAGGGGGAAGTGTCTACACCTTC

clone size: few
V gene: TRBV20-1
D gene: NA
J gene: TRBJ1-5
CDR3 protein: CSARDRAGGQPQHF
CDR3 DNA: TGCAGTGCTAGAGACCGGGCGGGGGGGCAGCCCCAGCATTTT

clone size: NA
V gene: TRBV5-1
D gene: NA
J gene: TRBJ2-5
CDR3 protein: CASSLGIFCQETQYF
CDR3 DNA: TGCGCCAGCAGCTTGGGTATCTTCTGCCAAGAGACCCAGTACTTC

clone size: NA
V gene: TRBV27
D gene: NA
J gene: TRBJ2-5
CDR3 protein: CASSLSWGIQETQYF
CDR3 DNA: TGTGCCAGCAGTTTATCGTGGGGAATCCAAGAGACCCAGTACTTC

clone size: many
V gene: TRBV6-6
D gene: NA
J gene: TRBJ2-1
CDR3 protein: CASSRLPQGASYNEQFF
CDR3 DNA: TGTGCCAGCAGTCGACTTCCACAGGGTGCCTCCTACAATGAGCAGTTCTTC

clone size: many
V gene: TRBV7-2
D gene: NA
J gene: TRBJ2-7
CDR3 protein: CASSFTDYEQYF
CDR3 DNA: TGTGCCAGCAGCTTTACAGATTACGAGCAGTACTTC

clone size: many
V gene: TRBV7-2
D gene: NA
J gene: TRBJ2-6
CDR3 protein: CASSPRWGAGANVLTF
CDR3 DNA: TGTGCCAGCAGCCCGCGATGGGGGGCTGGGGCCAACGTCCTGACTTTC

clone size: NA
V gene: TRBV20-1
D gene: TRBD1
J gene: TRBJ1-3
CDR3 protein: CSAYTGGSGNTIYF
CDR3 DNA: TGCAGTGCTTATACAGGGGGCTCTGGAAACACCATATATTTT

clone size: many
V gene: TRBV10-3
D gene: NA
J gene: TRBJ2-5
CDR3 protein: CAISESSETQYF
CDR3 DNA: TGTGCCATCAGTGAGTCGAGTGAGACCCAGTACTTC

clone size: many
V gene: TRBV7-2
D gene: TRBD2
J gene: TRBJ2-5
CDR3 protein: CASSPTSGATGAQYF
CDR3 DNA: TGTGCCAGCAGCCCGACTAGCGGGGCGACCGGGGCCCAGTACTTC

clone size: many
V gene: TRBV12-3/TRBV12-4
D gene: TRBD2
J gene: TRBJ2-5
CDR3 protein: CASSTGTKQETQYF
CDR3 DNA: TGTGCCAGCAGTACCGGGACTAAACAAGAGACCCAGTACTTC

clone size: many
V gene: TRBV5-1
D gene: TRBD1
J gene: TRBJ1-1
CDR3 protein: CASSPRTGRLNTEAFF
CDR3 DNA: TGCGCCAGCAGCCCGAGGACAGGGCGGTTGAACACTGAAGCTTTCTTT

clone size: many
V gene: TRBV6-5
D gene: NA
J gene: TRBJ2-6
CDR3 protein: CASSYRTPGEVTGANVLTF
CDR3 DNA: TGTGCCAGCAGTTACAGGACTCCCGGGGAAGTTACTGGGGCCAACGTCCTGACTTTC

clone size: once
V gene: TRBV10-3
D gene: NA
J gene: TRBJ2-7
CDR3 protein: CAISAGQTGEQYF
CDR3 DNA: TGTGCCATCAGCGCCGGACAAACCGGCGAGCAGTACTTC

clone size: NA
V gene: TRBV12-3/TRBV12-4
D gene: TRBD2
J gene: TRBJ2-3
CDR3 protein: CASSPGTRGVADAQYF
CDR3 DNA: TGTGCCAGCAGTCCTGGGACTAGAGGGGTAGCAGATGCGCAGTATTTT

clone size: many
V gene: TRBV7-3
D gene: NA
J gene: TRBJ2-3
CDR3 protein: CASSLTPGGSGGTDTQYF
CDR3 DNA: TGTGCCAGCAGCTTAACCCCAGGGGGTAGCGGGGGCACAGATACGCAGTATTTT

clone size: NA
V gene: TRBV3-1
D gene: NA
J gene: TRBJ1-1
CDR3 protein: CASSQPGTEAFF
CDR3 DNA: TGTGCCAGCAGCCAACCAGGAACTGAAGCTTTCTTT

clone size: NA
V gene: TRBV6-6
D gene: TRBD1
J gene: TRBJ1-1
CDR3 protein: CANSQKQGAQTEAFF
CDR3 DNA: TGTGCCAACAGTCAGAAACAGGGGGCGCAGACTGAAGCTTTCTTT

clone size: NA
V gene: TRBV6-1
D gene: NA
J gene: TRBJ1-5
CDR3 protein: CASSEVLWAQDQPQHF
CDR3 DNA: TGTGCCAGCAGTGAGGTTTTATGGGCGCAGGATCAGCCCCAGCATTTT

clone size: few
V gene: TRBV7-9
D gene: TRBD1
J gene: TRBJ1-1
CDR3 protein: CASSVPPGGMNTEAFF
CDR3 DNA: TGTGCCAGCAGCGTACCCCCAGGGGGCATGAACACTGAAGCTTTCTTT

clone size: many
V gene: TRBV7-2
D gene: TRBD1
J gene: TRBJ2-1
CDR3 protein: CASRRPGQGGNEQFF
CDR3 DNA: TGTGCCAGCAGAAGACCGGGACAGGGAGGCAATGAGCAGTTCTTC

clone size: few
V gene: TRBV25-1
D gene: NA
J gene: TRBJ1-1
CDR3 protein: CASSRTGRMNTEAFF
CDR3 DNA: TGTGCCAGCAGTCGAACCGGGAGGATGAACACTGAAGCTTTCTTT

clone size: NA
V gene: TRBV29-1
D gene: NA
J gene: TRBJ2-3
CDR3 protein: CSAVQGKGTDTQYF
CDR3 DNA: TGCAGCGCCGTACAGGGTAAGGGCACAGATACGCAGTATTTT

clone size: NA
V gene: TRBV19
D gene: TRBD1
J gene: TRBJ1-6
CDR3 protein: CASSGTGTGRSPLHF
CDR3 DNA: TGTGCCAGTAGCGGAACCGGGACAGGGAGGTCACCCCTCCACTTT

clone size: many
V gene: TRBV4-1
D gene: TRBD2
J gene: TRBJ2-5
CDR3 protein: CASSLRTSEQETQYF
CDR3 DNA: TGCGCCAGCAGCCTCAGGACTAGCGAGCAAGAGACCCAGTACTTC

clone size: NA
V gene: TRBV28
D gene: NA
J gene: TRBJ1-1
CDR3 protein: CASSLSVGRAFF
CDR3 DNA: TGTGCCAGCAGTTTATCGGTAGGGCGAGCTTTCTTT

clone size: NA
V gene: TRBV29-1
D gene: TRBD1
J gene: TRBJ2-7
CDR3 protein: CSVEGGRTGGDNEQYF
CDR3 DNA: TGCAGCGTTGAAGGCGGCAGGACAGGGGGGGACAATGAGCAGTACTTC

clone size: NA
V gene: TRBV9
D gene: NA
J gene: TRBJ2-7
CDR3 protein: CASSVDRDTYEQYF
CDR3 DNA: TGTGCCAGCAGCGTAGACAGGGACACCTACGAGCAGTACTTC

clone size: few
V gene: TRBV30
D gene: NA
J gene: TRBJ2-2
CDR3 protein: CAWRATRGDTGELFF
CDR3 DNA: TGTGCCTGGAGGGCGACTAGGGGAGACACCGGGGAGCTGTTTTTT

clone size: many
V gene: TRBV5-1
D gene: NA
J gene: TRBJ1-2
CDR3 protein: CASSLRAGAGYTF
CDR3 DNA: TGCGCCAGCAGCTTGAGGGCGGGGGCAGGCTACACCTTC

clone size: many
V gene: TRBV6-5
D gene: NA
J gene: TRBJ1-4
CDR3 protein: CASSSPGGTNEKLFF
CDR3 DNA: TGTGCCAGCAGTTCTCCCGGGGGAACAAATGAAAAACTGTTTTTT

clone size: NA
V gene: TRBV20-1
D gene: NA
J gene: TRBJ2-5
CDR3 protein: CSARIAGLETQYF
CDR3 DNA: TGCAGTGCTAGAATCGCGGGATTGGAGACCCAGTACTTC

clone size: many
V gene: TRBV5-1
D gene: NA
J gene: TRBJ2-2
CDR3 protein: CASSLAGENTGELFF
CDR3 DNA: TGCGCCAGCAGCTTGGCCGGGGAGAACACCGGGGAGCTGTTTTTT

clone size: many
V gene: TRBV25-1
D gene: TRBD2
J gene: TRBJ2-2
CDR3 protein: CASSVGGRGELFF
CDR3 DNA: TGTGCCAGCAGTGTGGGAGGGCGTGGGGAGCTGTTTTTT

clone size: NA
V gene: TRBV20-1
D gene: NA
J gene: TRBJ1-5
CDR3 protein: CSARISNQPQHF
CDR3 DNA: TGCAGTGCTAGGATCAGCAATCAGCCCCAGCATTTT

clone size: few
V gene: TRBV29-1
D gene: TRBD2
J gene: TRBJ2-7
CDR3 protein: CNALAGATYEQYF
CDR3 DNA: TGCAACGCTCTAGCGGGGGCCACCTACGAGCAGTACTTC

clone size: many
V gene: TRBV4-1
D gene: NA
J gene: TRBJ1-2
CDR3 protein: CASSQDHLYGYTF
CDR3 DNA: TGCGCCAGCAGCCAAGATCACCTATATGGCTACACCTTC

clone size: few
V gene: TRBV20-1
D gene: TRBD1
J gene: TRBJ1-2
CDR3 protein: CRARQGGHGYTF
CDR3 DNA: TGCAGGGCTCGACAGGGGGGCCATGGCTACACCTTC

clone size: few
V gene: TRBV12-3/TRBV12-4
D gene: NA
J gene: TRBJ1-1
CDR3 protein: CASSLGTTEAFF
CDR3 DNA: TGTGCCAGCAGCCTGGGGACTACTGAAGCTTTCTTT

clone size: few
V gene: TRBV5-1
D gene: TRBD1
J gene: TRBJ2-7
CDR3 protein: CASSLAPGGPYEQYF
CDR3 DNA: TGCGCCAGCAGCTTGGCCCCAGGGGGCCCCTACGAGCAGTACTTC

clone size: NA
V gene: TRBV12-3/TRBV12-4
D gene: NA
J gene: TRBJ1-1
CDR3 protein: CASSIRGNTEAFF
CDR3 DNA: TGTGCCAGCAGTATACGGGGGAACACTGAAGCTTTCTTT

clone size: many
V gene: TRBV5-1
D gene: NA
J gene: TRBJ1-2
CDR3 protein: CASRKGDNYGYTF
CDR3 DNA: TGCGCCAGCAGGAAAGGCGATAACTATGGCTACACCTTC

clone size: NA
V gene: TRBV7-2
D gene: NA
J gene: TRBJ2-5
CDR3 protein: CASISLEVSETQYF
CDR3 DNA: TGTGCCAGCATTTCCCTTGAGGTCTCAGAGACCCAGTACTTC

clone size: many
V gene: TRBV20-1
D gene: NA
J gene: TRBJ2-3
CDR3 protein: CSARDLRTDTQYF
CDR3 DNA: TGCAGTGCTAGAGATCTAAGGACAGATACGCAGTATTTT

clone size: NA
V gene: TRBV7-2
D gene: NA
J gene: TRBJ2-1
CDR3 protein: CASSLDLFGGAGYEQFF
CDR3 DNA: TGTGCCAGCAGCTTAGATCTGTTTGGTGGGGCGGGGTATGAGCAGTTCTTC